This TCR beta chain was sequenced during a study of tumor-infiltrating lymphocytes in localized non-small cell lung cancer. The V gene end was trimmed by 6 bases and the J gene end by 1 base; junction bases not matched to a gene: 7. The CDR3 runs to 15 residues. Per germline, CDR1 MGHDK and CDR2 SYGVNS. Sequencing used immunoSEQ multiplex PCR; TCRdb keeps in-frame clones, though not all of them. Of thousands of clones listed, over 60% were seen once; the top ten hold 4.5% to 5.5%. The TCR sequence derives from a human donor with non-small cell lung cancer. The sequenced sample consisted of lung tumor tissue. The chain is built from TRBV25-1 and TRBJ2-3; 7 nucleotides align to TRBD2. CDR3 sequence reads: CASSLSSGGTDTQYF. In DNA, the CDR3 is TGTGCCAGCAGCCTATCTAGCGGTGGCACAGATACGCAGTATTTT.